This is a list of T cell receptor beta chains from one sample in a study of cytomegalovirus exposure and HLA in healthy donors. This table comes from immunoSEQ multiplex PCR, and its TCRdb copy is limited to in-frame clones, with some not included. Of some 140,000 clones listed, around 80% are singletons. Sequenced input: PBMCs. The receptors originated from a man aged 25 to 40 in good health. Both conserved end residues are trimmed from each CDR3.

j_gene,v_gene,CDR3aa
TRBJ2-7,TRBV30,AWSTGLAGANEQY
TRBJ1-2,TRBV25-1,ASSPWAGGIYGYT
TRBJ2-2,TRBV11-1,ASSWGLAGRYSTGELF
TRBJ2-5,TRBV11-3,ASSLVQGQETQY
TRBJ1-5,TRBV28,ASSWASPQH
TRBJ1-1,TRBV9,ASSVDPQNTEAF
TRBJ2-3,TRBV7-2,ASSLGLAGGQSDTQY
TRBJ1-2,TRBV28,ASSSRLYGYT
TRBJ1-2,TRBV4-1,ASSQDTTTGPGYT
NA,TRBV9,ASNLGSGYEQY
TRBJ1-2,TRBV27,ASSLGQGAKGYT
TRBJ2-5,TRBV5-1,ASSSGLAGLSQETQY
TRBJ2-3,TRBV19,ASSIGGRGADTQY
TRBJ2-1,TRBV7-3,ASSFGSGVEQF
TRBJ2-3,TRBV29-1,SVGTGVRDWVADTQY
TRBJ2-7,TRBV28,ASSQRHYEQY
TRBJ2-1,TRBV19,ASSETSGNEQF
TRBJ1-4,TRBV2,ASRSPGGKLF
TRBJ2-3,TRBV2,ARTGGTDTQY
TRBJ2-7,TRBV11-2,ASSPPAAAAYEQY
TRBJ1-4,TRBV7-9,SSSLEGLNEKLF
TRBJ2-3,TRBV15,ATSRDLAGLFTDTQY
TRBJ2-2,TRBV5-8,ASSARTSGSGELF
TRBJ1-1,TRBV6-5,ASRGIMNTEAF
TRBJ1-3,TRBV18,ASSPVSGNTIY
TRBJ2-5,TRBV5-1,ASSAIPGAGGGPETQY
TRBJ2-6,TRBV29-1,SVPAMGLSNPSGANVLT
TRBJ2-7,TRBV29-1,SVGASSYEQY
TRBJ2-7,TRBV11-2,ASSPATGTRYEQY
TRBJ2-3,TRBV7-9,ASSVLGNLAESTDTQY
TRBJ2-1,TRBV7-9,ASSAVLYNEQF
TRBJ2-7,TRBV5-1,ASSWRAGAGEQY
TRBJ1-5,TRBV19,ASSRDRRSNQPQH
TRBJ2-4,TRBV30,AWREFGKNIQY
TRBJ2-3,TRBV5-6,ASSLWLAGTDTQY
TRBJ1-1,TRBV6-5,ASRQKGGMNTEAF
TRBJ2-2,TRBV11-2,ASSLEINRGSGELF
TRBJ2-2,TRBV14,ASSQVWTVVTGELF
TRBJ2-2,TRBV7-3,ASSKGLTSGELF
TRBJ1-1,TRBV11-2,ASSFGGGATEAF
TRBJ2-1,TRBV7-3,ASSPRTSGRAGNEQF
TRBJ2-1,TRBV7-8,ASSPRTGSNEQF
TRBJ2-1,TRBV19,ASSITPLSSYNEQF
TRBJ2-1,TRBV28,ASSPQGYPYNEQF
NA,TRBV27,ASSYSHPYEQY
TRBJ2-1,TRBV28,ASSLAATGASHNEQF
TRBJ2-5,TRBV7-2,ASSLGDRPQAQY
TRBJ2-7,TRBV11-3,ASKGTNPYEQY
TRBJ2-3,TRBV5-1,ASSQKAGIDTQY